The entry below describes one TCR beta chain. This sample was taken from a study of blood T cell repertoires in COVID-19. Patients from Seattle were sampled longitudinally, starting during active infection. Per germline, CDR1 MNHEY and CDR2 SVGEGT. The CDR3 is made up of 17 amino acids. V dropped 0 bases and J dropped 0; count of bases not matched to a gene: 4. In the authors' methods: The assay estimated nucleated cells by amplifying reference gene primers. Clones were read by immunoSEQ multiplex PCR, and TCRdb kept only the in-frame ones, dropping some. The V and J calls and clone size are taken from that table; D and trimming were inferred from the DNA. The table includes 130,000 to 150,000 clones, roughly nine tenths detected once.

The V and J genes are TRBV6-2 or TRBV6-3 and TRBJ2-2, with TRBD1 identical over 7 bases. The sample taken for sequencing was peripheral blood. The clonotype was recovered from a man between 18 and 35 years old with COVID-19, enrolled during active disease. CDR3 residues: CASSYSMQGANTGELFF. CDR3 bases: TGTGCCAGCAGTTACTCGATGCAGGGGGCGAACACCGGGGAGCTGTTTTTT.